This TCR beta chain was identified during a study of regulatory T cells in long-lasting Graves disease. Study at large: Over 5 years of antithyroid drugs with positive TSH receptor antibodies was taken to mean persistent Graves' disease. Findings of the study overall: TRBV28 was favored in persistent disease, as were TRBJ1-2 and TRBJ2-5. Sample size was small, which may have lowered accuracy.

Time point in this sample: persistent/refractory GD, antithyroid drugs over 5 years with positive TRAb. From RNA extracted from PBMCs, the TCR library was made. The diagnosis of Graves' disease used American Thyroid Association guidelines. TCR beta libraries were built with iRepertoire HTBI primers and Arm-PCR of CDR3 regions. MiXCR was run by TCRdb on the multiplex PCR reads, yielding one entry per CDR3 protein. The repertoire holds approximately 470,000 distinct CDR3 sequences, with about a fifth as singletons. Details on this clonotype: Its antigen is currently unknown.

This CDR3 contains 15 residues. V was shortened by 4 bases and J by 5 bases, with 16 bases between the two germline ends. Germline CDR1 SGHRS, CDR2 YFSETQ. The rearrangement joins TRBV5-1 to TRBJ1-5; D is undetermined. The material was peripheral blood mononuclear cells (PBMCs), obtained when the disease was refractory, from a patient treated with antithyroid drugs. The sequence came from a female donor with Graves disease. CDR3 in DNA: TGCGCCAGCAGCCGTAGGCCCGGGGTCGATCAGCCCCAGCATTTT. Its translation: CASSRRPGVDQPQHF. Looking up the rest from reference TRBV5-1 and TRBJ1-5 gives the full variable domain: KAGVTQTPRYLIKTRGQQVTLSCSPISGHRSVSWYQQTPGQGLQFLFEYFSETQRNKGNFPGRFSGRQFSNSRSEMNVSTLELGDSALYLCASSRRPGVDQPQHFGDGTRLSIL.